Listed below are T cell receptor beta chains from one sample, sequenced in a study of T-cell memory formation after mild COVID-19. MiXCR, run by TCRdb on the 5' RACE reads, gives a single entry per CDR3 protein. The sample has about 400,000 distinct CDR3 sequences, around 15% seen once. Sequenced sample: PBMCs or a T cell subset sorted from them (not recorded which). The receptors were gathered from a man aged 18 to 30 who had mild COVID-19 (a few samples of this study predate the infection). Cell type and time point are not known. Both conserved end residues are part of each CDR3. The D gene is left open where the match is weak. Expanded clones get a size class; other rows say once, few or many, or leave the size out.

v_call	clone_size	d_call	cdr3_length	j_call	cdr3_nt	cdr3_aa
TRBV9	.	.	14	TRBJ1-2	TGTGCCAGCCGGGGACCGGGCCCCTCGGATGGCTACACCTTC	CASRGPGPSDGYTF
TRBV20-1	.	.	11	TRBJ2-1	TGCAGTTCTGGACGTGACAATGAGCAGTTCTTC	CSSGRDNEQFF
TRBV19	.	.	14	TRBJ2-3	TGTGCCAGTAGTATCAGGGTGGCCACAGATACGCAGTATTTT	CASSIRVATDTQYF
TRBV7-9	.	.	13	TRBJ1-1	TGTGCCAGCAGCTTAATCGGGGCGGTTGAAGCTTTCTTT	CASSLIGAVEAFF
TRBV29-1	.	.	15	TRBJ2-6	TGCAGCGTTCAGGGATCAGGAGCTGGGGCCAACGTCCTGACTTTC	CSVQGSGAGANVLTF
TRBV20-1	.	.	15	TRBJ2-1	TGCAGTGCTAGGGCCATTCGACAGATTTACAATGAGCAGTTCTTC	CSARAIRQIYNEQFF
TRBV7-2	.	.	11	TRBJ2-3	TGTGCCAGCAGCTACGAGGATACGCAGTATTTT	CASSYEDTQYF
TRBV6-5	many	.	13	TRBJ1-1	TGTGCCAGCAGTTCCAGGGGGAACACTGAAGCTTTCTTT	CASSSRGNTEAFF
TRBV4-1	few	TRBD2	15	TRBJ2-4	TGCGCCAGCAGCCAAGAGGAGTTAGCGGGGGGGATTGGGTACTTC	CASSQEELAGGIGYF
TRBV7-2	.	TRBD1	14	TRBJ1-6	TGTGCCAGCAGCCGACAGGGGGGCAATTCACCCCTCCACTTT	CASSRQGGNSPLHF
TRBV3-1	few	TRBD2	15	TRBJ2-3	TGTGCCAGCAGCCAGACGGGGGGGATCGCAGATACGCAGTATTTT	CASSQTGGIADTQYF
TRBV7-3	.	.	15	TRBJ2-3	TGTGCCAGCAGCCCGACTCTAGGTAGCACAGATACGCAGTATTTT	CASSPTLGSTDTQYF
TRBV30	few	TRBD1	15	TRBJ1-6	TGTGCCTGGAGGACCCCGGACAGGGACAATTCACCCCTCCACTTT	CAWRTPDRDNSPLHF
TRBV7-9	.	.	14	TRBJ2-7	TGTGCCAGCAGCCCGCTGGGCACCGAGGGCGAGCAGTACTTC	CASSPLGTEGEQYF
TRBV11-2	few	.	16	TRBJ1-3	TGTGCCAGCAGCTCAATTAGGACAGCCTCCCGAAACACCATATATTTT	CASSSIRTASRNTIYF
TRBV20-1	.	.	15	TRBJ2-7	TGCAGTGCTAGGTACCCCGGGACAAGCCTCTACGAGCAGTACTTC	CSARYPGTSLYEQYF
TRBV6-6	many	.	15	TRBJ2-7	TGTGCCAGCAGTTCCGCAGGGGGGGGCCGGAACGAGCAGTACTTC	CASSSAGGGRNEQYF
TRBV12-3/TRBV12-4	few	TRBD2	14	TRBJ2-3	TGTGCCAGCAGTCAAAGCGGGGGGTACCGTACGCAGTATTTT	CASSQSGGYRTQYF
TRBV7-3	.	.	14	TRBJ2-5	TGTGCCAGCAGCCCCCAGCCAGGGGTCGGGACCCAGTACTTC	CASSPQPGVGTQYF
TRBV24-1	few	.	16	TRBJ2-7	TGTGCCACCAGTGACCTTCGCCGGGAATCCCCCTACGAGCAGTACTTC	CATSDLRRESPYEQYF
TRBV5-6	many	.	13	TRBJ2-1	TGTGCCAGCAGGCCAGTCTCCTACAATGAGCAGTTCTTC	CASRPVSYNEQFF
TRBV9	many	.	14	TRBJ1-1	TGTGCCAGCAGCGGCAGGGGCGCGGGCACTGAAGCTTTCTTT	CASSGRGAGTEAFF
TRBV20-1	few	TRBD1	17	TRBJ1-5	TGCAGTGCTCTAGATCCGCACCGGGACAGAGTCTATCAGCCCCAGCATTTT	CSALDPHRDRVYQPQHF
TRBV7-2	.	.	15	TRBJ1-4	TGTGCCAGCAGCCCTATTGGGCAGGGTGGTGAAAAACTGTTTTTT	CASSPIGQGGEKLFF
TRBV6-5	once	.	16	TRBJ1-4	TGTGCCAGCAGGGGCAGGTTATTATCAACTAATGAAAAACTGTTTTTT	CASRGRLLSTNEKLFF
TRBV5-1	.	.	15	TRBJ2-2	TGCGCCAGCAGCCTACAGGTTTTTGGCGCCGGGGAGCTGTTTTTT	CASSLQVFGAGELFF
TRBV29-1	.	.	11	TRBJ1-2	TGCAGCGTTGATACGGGAGATGGCTACACCTTC	CSVDTGDGYTF
TRBV6-5	many	.	16	TRBJ2-3	TGTGCCAGCAGTTCCCGGACATATCCTAGCACAGATACGCAGTATTTT	CASSSRTYPSTDTQYF
TRBV5-1	few	.	14	TRBJ1-1	TGCGCCAGCAGCATGGACGGATTGAACACTGAAGCTTTCTTT	CASSMDGLNTEAFF
TRBV27	.	TRBD1	14	TRBJ1-2	TGTGCCAGCAGTGCAAACAGGGGAGGTGATGGCTACACCTTC	CASSANRGGDGYTF
TRBV7-2	few	TRBD1	17	TRBJ1-6	TGTGCCAGCAGCTTAGAGTGGGACAGGGGGCGCGTTTCACCCCTCCACTTT	CASSLEWDRGRVSPLHF
TRBV6-6	.	.	15	TRBJ1-1	TGTGCCAGCAGTTACTCGACCCACATGAACACTGAAGCTTTCTTT	CASSYSTHMNTEAFF
TRBV29-1	few	.	12	TRBJ2-2	TGCAGCGTTCCTCTGGGAACCGGGGAGCTGTTTTTT	CSVPLGTGELFF
TRBV20-1	few	.	13	TRBJ1-2	TGCAGTGCTAGGGTCCAGTCCACCGATGGCTACACCTTC	CSARVQSTDGYTF
TRBV4-1	many	.	15	TRBJ2-7	TGCGCCAGCAGCCAAGTACAGGGTGGCCCCTACGAGCAGTACTTC	CASSQVQGGPYEQYF
TRBV6-5	.	TRBD1	14	TRBJ2-5	TGTGCCGCCGACCGACAGGGAAGAGGGGAGACCCAGTACTTC	CAADRQGRGETQYF
TRBV5-1	.	TRBD2	16	TRBJ2-3	TGCGCCAGCAGCCCCCCGGGTAGCGGGGTGACAGATACGCAGTATTTT	CASSPPGSGVTDTQYF
TRBV6-2/TRBV6-3	few	.	13	TRBJ2-3	TGTGCCGGCGGGGGACAAGGAACAGATACGCAGTATTTT	CAGGGQGTDTQYF
TRBV3-1	.	.	15	TRBJ1-5	TGTGCCAGCAGCGGGACCTGGGGAGGCAATCAGCCCCAGCATTTT	CASSGTWGGNQPQHF
TRBV5-1	many	.	14	TRBJ2-3	TGCGCCAGCAGCAAAACTAGTGCGGCAGATACGCAGTATTTT	CASSKTSAADTQYF